The 22 T cell receptor beta chains given below trace back to one sample, sequenced in a study of T-cell memory formation after mild COVID-19. One entry per CDR3 protein results from TCRdb running MiXCR on the 5' RACE reads. The sample consists of 200,000 to 250,000 distinct CDR3 sequences, about 10% of them appearing once. Sequencing was carried out using PBMCs or a T cell subset sorted from them (not recorded which). These receptors all stem from a man aged 18 to 29 who had mild COVID-19 (a few samples of this study predate the infection). Cell type and time point are not known.

The chain has TRBV28 and TRBJ2-1; 11 bases are shared with TRBD2. CDR3 length: 16 amino acids. V trimming: 10 bases; J trimming: 8 bases; junction bases outside the gene matches: 16. Germline CDR1 reads MDHEN; CDR2 reads SYDVKM. In nucleotides, the CDR3 is TGTGCCACCCTGGGGCACCTAGCGGGGGGATATTATGAGCAGTTCTTC. This encodes CATLGHLAGGYYEQFF.

The V call is TRBV5-4, the J call TRBJ2-5; the D gene is possibly TRBD2 (6 bases). Trimming pared 7 bases from V and 3 bases from J, leaving 19 bases between. Germline V gives CDR1 SGHNT, CDR2 YYREEE (reference sequence). This CDR3 comprises 15 residues. The CDR3 loop reads CASGQGRGGEETQYF. In DNA, the CDR3 is TGTGCCAGCGGGCAGGGTCGGGGAGGTGAAGAGACCCAGTACTTC.

V is TRBV27 and J is TRBJ1-5; D may be TRBD1 (5 bases). Trimming left V 6 bases short and J 3 bases short, with 9 bases between. This CDR3 region has 13 residues. Germline V gene sequence: CDR1 MNHEY, CDR2 SMNVEV (reference sequence). CDR3 amino acids: CASSRVLNQPQHF. In DNA form, the CDR3 reads TGTGCCAGCAGCAGGGTTCTCAATCAGCCCCAGCATTTT.

The J gene is TRBJ2-5, the V gene TRBV20-1, with TRBD1 identical over 7 bases. Germline CDR1 is DFQATT and CDR2 is SNEGSKA (reference sequence). The CDR3 is 13 residues long. Trimming at V came to 0 bases and at J to 7 bases, leaving 5 bases not matched to a gene. The CDR3 sequence: CSARDRDSRTQYF. CDR3 sequence (DNA): TGCAGTGCTAGAGACCGGGACAGTAGGACCCAGTACTTC.

The V call is TRBV4-2, the J call TRBJ1-2; D may be TRBD1 (5 bases). V was shortened by 0 bases and J by 3 bases, with 11 bases between the two germline ends. This CDR3 has 15 amino acids. Germline CDR1 LGHNA, CDR2 YNFKEQ. CDR3 protein: CASSQEQGLHYGYTF. CDR3 coding DNA: TGTGCCAGCAGCCAAGAGCAGGGTCTGCACTATGGCTACACCTTC.

This sequence joins TRBV15 and TRBJ1-1; 9 nucleotides match TRBD1. Germline loops: CDR1 LNHNV, CDR2 YYDKDF (reference sequence). The ends lost 3 bases at V and 0 bases at J; junction bases unmatched: 2. The CDR3 is 15 residues long. CDR3 sequence reads: CATSRGQGLNTEAFF. The CDR3 region has the DNA TGTGCCACCAGCAGGGGACAGGGACTGAACACTGAAGCTTTCTTT. The full variable domain, in which reference TRBV15 and TRBJ1-1 provide the parts outside the CDR3, is DAMVIQNPRYQVTQFGKPVTLSCSQTLNHNVMYWYQQKSSQAPKLLFHYYDKDFNNEADTPDNFQSRRPNTSFCFLDIRSPGLGDTAMYLCATSRGQGLNTEAFFGQGTRLTVV.

V gene TRBV5-6 combines with J gene TRBJ1-1, with 9 bases that match TRBD1. The V gene end was trimmed by 4 bases and the J gene end by 4 bases; junction bases not matched to a gene: 17. CDR3 length equals 18 residues. Germline V gene sequence: CDR1 SGHDT, CDR2 YYEEEE. The CDR3, as DNA: TGTGCCAGCAGCCACGCCGCCGGGACAGGGTTCATGGGCACTGAAGCTTTCTTT. As protein: CASSHAAGTGFMGTEAFF. Complete variable domain (other parts from reference TRBV5-6 and TRBJ1-1): DAGVTQSPTHLIKTRGQQVTLRCSPKSGHDTVSWYQQALGQGPQFIFQYYEEEERQRGNFPDRFSGHQFPNYSSELNVNALLLGDSALYLCASSHAAGTGFMGTEAFFGQGTRLTVV.

This clonotype was detected ten times or more. The CDR3 nucleotides are TGTGCCAGCAGCCTGTCGTGGAGCGTAGAGACCCAGTACTTC. Protein product: CASSLSWSVETQYF. This rearrangement joins TRBV7-8 to TRBJ2-5, with D uncertain. V lost 5 bases, J lost 4 bases, and 14 bases lay in between. This CDR3 has 14 residues. Germline loops: CDR1 SGHVS, CDR2 FQNEAQ.

This clonotype was detected many times. The chain has TRBV5-1 and TRBJ1-1, with D perhaps matching TRBD1 (6 bases). V was clipped by 6 bases and J by 1 base, with 16 bases between them. The germline CDR1 and CDR2 sequences are SGHRS and YFSETQ. The CDR3 covers 15 residues. The CDR3 reads CASKGDPNKNTEAFF. CDR3 in DNA: TGCGCCAGCAAGGGGGACCCAAACAAGAACACTGAAGCTTTCTTT.

This clonotype was seen at least ten times. The chain couples TRBV5-1 to TRBJ1-2; 8 bases fit TRBD1. Unmatched junction bases numbered 7, after V lost 5 bases and J lost 1 base. This CDR3 is built from 15 residues. CDR1 and CDR2 from the germline V gene are SGHRS and YFSETQ. CDR3 sequence reads: CASSTGQAINYGYTF. DNA of the CDR3: TGCGCCAGCAGTACGGGACAGGCGATTAACTATGGCTACACCTTC.

J is TRBJ2-3 and V is TRBV5-1; TRBD2 agrees at 9 bases. Germline lookup yields CDR1 SGHRS and CDR2 YFSETQ. The length of the CDR3 is 19 residues. V lost 1 base to trimming and J lost 10 bases; unmatched junction nucleotides: 22. This CDR3 is CASSLRANPLAGGRGAQYF. Here the CDR3 DNA reads TGCGCCAGCAGCTTGAGAGCTAACCCCTTGGCGGGGGGGAGGGGTGCGCAGTATTTT.

Only a few counts were recorded for this clonotype. J is TRBJ2-7 and V is TRBV12-3 or TRBV12-4, with 9 bases lining up with TRBD1. The CDR3 sequence is 12 residues long. With 7 bases clipped from V and 6 bases from J, the junction kept 4 bases outside the gene matches. In nucleotides, the CDR3 is TGTGCCAGCACCAGGGACAGGGTCGAGCAGTACGTC. This encodes CASTRDRVEQYV.

This clonotype was detected a few times. V gene TRBV3-1 combines with J gene TRBJ2-1, with 8 bases lining up with TRBD1. Germline-derived CDR1 and CDR2 are LGHDT and YNNKEL (reference sequence). The length of the CDR3 is 16 residues. Trimming at V came to 4 bases and at J to 3 bases, leaving 8 bases not matched to a gene. The CDR3 loop reads CASSPPRTGNYNEQFF. CDR3 in DNA: TGTGCCAGCAGCCCCCCCCGGACAGGGAACTACAATGAGCAGTTCTTC.

This clonotype was seen a handful of times. The rearrangement links TRBV29-1 to TRBJ1-2; D gene unclear. Trimming removed 6 bases at V and 2 bases at J, with 7 bases between. The CDR3 spans 11 residues. Germline V gene data show CDR1 as SQVTM and CDR2 as ANQGSEA. CDR3 nucleotide sequence: TGCAGCGTAGGGCAGAACTATGGCTACACCTTC. This encodes CSVGQNYGYTF.

This clonotype has only a few counts. The J gene is TRBJ2-5, the V gene TRBV5-1, with 8 bases fitting TRBD2. The CDR3 sequence is 13 residues long. The junction had 4 bases not matched to a gene; V was cut back by 4 bases and J by 5 bases. Germline V gene lookup returns CDR1 SGHRS and CDR2 YFSETQ. CDR3 in DNA: TGCGCCAGCAGCCCCCGGGAGGGCGAGACCCAGTACTTC. Amino acids: CASSPREGETQYF.

The rearrangement joins TRBV13 to TRBJ2-2; D may be TRBD1 (5 bases). The ends were cut back, 6 bases at V and 4 bases at J, with 15 bases in the middle. Germline values: CDR1 PRHDT, CDR2 FYEKMQ (reference sequence). The CDR3 sequence is 15 residues long. The CDR3 spells CASRDLGQRTGELFF. CDR3 nucleotide sequence: TGTGCCAGCAGAGATCTGGGGCAGCGCACCGGGGAGCTGTTTTTT.

The genes are TRBV20-1 and TRBJ1-2, with D hard to call. Trimming shortened V by 6 bases and J by 3 bases, and 14 bases separated the two germline ends. Germline CDR1 reads DFQATT; CDR2 reads SNEGSKA (reference sequence). The CDR3 consists of 13 residues. CDR3 amino acids: CSAGGWQDYGYTF. Here the CDR3 DNA reads TGCAGTGCGGGAGGTTGGCAAGACTATGGCTACACCTTC.

Only a few counts were recorded for this clonotype. This chain's CDR3 is CSARRGPYYNEQFF. The CDR3 nucleotides are TGCAGTGCTAGACGGGGGCCATACTACAATGAGCAGTTCTTC. This chain uses TRBV20-1 with TRBJ2-1; D assignment may be TRBD1 or TRBD2 (6 bases each). Germline V gene sequence: CDR1 DFQATT, CDR2 SNEGSKA (reference sequence). The CDR3 sequence is 14 residues long. Trimming took 2 bases from V and 3 from J, leaving 11 bases between them.

The genes are TRBV7-9 and TRBJ1-1, with unresolved D. Germline loops: CDR1 SEHNR, CDR2 FQNEAQ (reference sequence). The V end was cut by 2 bases, the J end by 0 bases, with 10 bases between. The CDR3 is 15 amino acids. CDR3 region: CASSLLSVMNTEAFF. In nucleotides, the CDR3 is TGTGCCAGCAGCTTACTTTCAGTGATGAACACTGAAGCTTTCTTT. Complete variable domain (other parts from reference TRBV7-9 and TRBJ1-1): DTGVSQNPRHKITKRGQNVTFRCDPISEHNRLYWYRQTLGQGPEFLTYFQNEAQLEKSRLLSDRFSAERPKGSFSTLEIQRTEQGDSAMYLCASSLLSVMNTEAFFGQGTRLTVV.

The rearrangement uses TRBV5-1 and TRBJ2-7; D gene uncertain. Between the trimmed V and J ends, which lost 2 bases and 3 bases, there was a span of 15 bases. Germline V gene lookup returns CDR1 SGHRS and CDR2 YFSETQ. The CDR3 has 15 amino acids. CDR3 sequence (DNA): TGCGCCAGCAGCTTAAGTCCCTCTGTGATCTACGAGCAGTACGTC. It codes for CASSLSPSVIYEQYV.

J is TRBJ2-7 and V is TRBV4-1; the match to TRBD2 covers 8 bases. V shed 0 bases and J 6 bases; nucleotides not matched to a gene: 19. This CDR3 is built from 19 residues. The germline V gene has CDR1 MGHRA and CDR2 YSYEKL. The CDR3 DNA reads TGCGCCAGCAGCCAAGATGACGTTAGCGGGACACCTGACCTTTGCGAGCAGTACTTC. Protein product: CASSQDDVSGTPDLCEQYF.

This clonotype occurred a few times. The chain employs TRBV19 and TRBJ2-1, with D hard to call. Trimming removed 6 bases at V and 10 bases at J, with 22 bases between. The CDR3 consists of 15 residues. Germline CDR1 LNHDA, CDR2 SQIVND (reference sequence). CDR3 in DNA: TGTGCCAGTAGCTCCCAGGATATATCGCTGGGGGAGCAGTTCTTC. As protein: CASSSQDISLGEQFF.